This is a list of T cell receptor beta chains from one sample in a study of blood T cell repertoires in COVID-19. TCRdb keeps only in-frame clones here, not all; method: immunoSEQ multiplex PCR. The repertoire holds about 250,000 clones, roughly 87% seen once, with roughly 3% in the top ten. Sequencing was performed on peripheral blood. The receptors shown here come from a man in his late teens or twenties with active or convalescent COVID-19. The CDR3 runs from the conserved cysteine through the conserved F or W. The D gene is left open where the match is weak. Some rows have no size entry. The others give once, few or many, or a class for an expanded clone.

>TRBV6-4|.|.|TRBJ1-5|17
TGTGCCTCACGGGAGGCCAGGGCCATTCATAGCAATCAGCCCCAGCATTTT
CASREARAIHSNQPQHF
>TRBV3-1/TRBV3-2|.|.|TRBJ2-1|14
TGTGCCAGCAGCGGGGGAGGTTCCTCCAATGAGCAGTTCTTC
CASSGGGSSNEQFF
>TRBV6-5|once|TRBD2|TRBJ2-3|12
TGTGCCAGCAGAAACGGGGGGGGTACGCAGTATTTT
CASRNGGGTQYF
>TRBV28|.|TRBD2|TRBJ2-5|16
TGTGCCAGCAGTTGGAGCGGGAGAGCGGGGGGAGAGACCCAGTACTTC
CASSWSGRAGGETQYF
>TRBV9|.|TRBD1|TRBJ2-7|14
TGTGCCAGCAGCACGAAGGGACAGGGGGTCGAGCAGTACTTC
CASSTKGQGVEQYF
>TRBV27|once|.|TRBJ2-2|20
TGTGCCAGCAGTCCCCGCCCTCCTACTAAATACACTATGAACACCGGGGAGCTGTTTTTT
CASSPRPPTKYTMNTGELFF
>TRBV25-1|.|.|TRBJ1-1|13
TGTGCCAGCAGTTCGGGGAGGAACACTGAAGCTTTCTTT
CASSSGRNTEAFF
>TRBV3-1/TRBV3-2|once|.|TRBJ2-2|14
TGTGCCAGCAGCCAAGCCGGAGGTCACGGGGAGCTGTTTTTT
CASSQAGGHGELFF
>TRBV18|once|TRBD1|TRBJ2-2|15
TGTGCCAGCTCACTACGACAGGGGGACGCCGGGGAGCTGTTTTTT
CASSLRQGDAGELFF
>TRBV7-2|.|.|TRBJ1-4|16
TGTGCCAGCAGCGGAGTAAACTCTCGCGTTGGGGAAAAACTGTTTTTT
CASSGVNSRVGEKLFF
>TRBV4-3|.|TRBD2|TRBJ2-2|17
TGCGCCAGCAGCCAAGAGAGTTTAGCGGGTTACACCGGGGAGCTGTTTTTT
CASSQESLAGYTGELFF
>TRBV4-2|.|.|TRBJ1-5|13
TGTGCCAGCAGCCAAGAAGGTTCCCGGGCCCAGCATTTT
CASSQEGSRAQHF
>TRBV5-6|.|.|TRBJ1-2|13
TGTGCCAGCAACAATGGGGGGGTAGTAGGCTACACCTTC
CASNNGGVVGYTF
>TRBV9|.|.|TRBJ1-5|15
TGTGCCAGCAGCGTAGGGGAGGGCCGTAATCAGCCCCAGCATTTT
CASSVGEGRNQPQHF
>TRBV12-3/TRBV12-4|.|TRBD1|TRBJ1-1|13
TGTGCCAGCAGCCTGGGACAGCACACTGAAGCTTTCTTT
CASSLGQHTEAFF
>TRBV18|.|.|TRBJ2-5|12
TGTGCCAGTGGCAGGGTCCAAGAGACCCAGTACTTC
CASGRVQETQYF
>TRBV19|.|.|TRBJ1-4|13
TGTGCCAGTAGTATAGGGGCCTACCACCCCCCATTTTTT
CASSIGAYHPPFF
>TRBV28|.|TRBD1|TRBJ1-2|15
TGTGCCAGCAGTCTAAGGGACAGCTGGGCCTATGGCTACACCTTC
CASSLRDSWAYGYTF
>TRBV6-5|.|.|TRBJ1-1|14
TGTGCCAGCAGCTATGGACAGTCACCCACTGAAGCTTTCTTT
CASSYGQSPTEAFF
>TRBV28|.|.|TRBJ1-5|11
TGTGCCAGCAGTAGGGGTCAGCCCCAGCATTTT
CASSRGQPQHF
>TRBV6-6|.|TRBD1|TRBJ2-7|14
TGTGCCAGCAACCCGACAGGGGAAGTCTACGAGCAGTACTTC
CASNPTGEVYEQYF
>TRBV4-3|.|.|TRBJ2-1|15
TGCGCCAGCAGCCAAGACTGGGGGGGCATCAATGAGCAGTTCTTC
CASSQDWGGINEQFF